These 17 T cell receptor beta chains came from one sample sequenced in a study of long-term antiretroviral therapy in people with HIV. An immunoSEQ assay, version v3.0, was performed at survey level. Clones were read by immunoSEQ multiplex PCR, and TCRdb kept only the in-frame ones, dropping some. The table shows approximately 24,000 clones, with around 88% occurring only once. The sample here was unsorted PBMCs, taken around 4.6 years after starting antiretroviral therapy. All receptors come from a man younger than 45 with HIV.

V usage is TRBV7-6 and J usage is TRBJ2-7; TRBD1 might be the D (5 bases). The CDR3 extends over 13 amino acids. CDR1 is SGHVS and CDR2 is FNYEAQ in the germline V gene. The V end lost 4 bases, the J end lost 2 bases, and 9 bases lay between the germline ends. CDR3 nucleotides: TGTGCCAGCAGCTCGCCGGACACCTACGAGCAGTACTTC. Encoded protein: CASSSPDTYEQYF. The whole variable domain, filled in from reference TRBV7-6 and TRBJ2-7, reads GAGVSQSPRYKVTKRGQDVALRCDPISGHVSLYWYRQALGQGPEFLTYFNYEAQQDKSGLPNDRFSAERPEGSISTLTIQRTEQRDSAMYRCASSSPDTYEQYFGPGTRLTVT.

Details on this clone: A junction end diverges from the germline sequence, so it may reflect a read error. The rearrangement uses TRBV7-7 and TRBJ2-2, with D possibly called TRBD1 or TRBD2 (5 bases each). Per germline, CDR1 SSHAT and CDR2 FNYEAQ (reference sequence). This CDR3 has 16 amino acids. The chain's CDR3 is CASSLEAGRNTGELFF. CDR3 coding DNA: TGTGCTAGCAGCTTAGAGGCAGGGAGGAACACCGGGGAGCTGTTTTTT.

This chain uses TRBV10-1 with TRBJ2-6, with D unclear. This CDR3 comprises 13 residues. V was trimmed by 8 bases and J by 0 bases, leaving 5 bases between them. The germline gives CDR1 WNHNN, CDR2 SYGVQD (reference sequence). The chain's CDR3 is CASLDSGANVLTF. CDR3 DNA sequence: TGCGCCAGCCTAGACTCTGGGGCCAACGTCCTGACTTTC.

This chain connects TRBV25-1 to TRBJ2-1, with no clear D. The V end lost 4 bases, the J end lost 4 bases, and 11 bases lay between the germline ends. Germline CDR1 reads MGHDK; CDR2 reads SYGVNS. There are 14 residues in the CDR3. CDR3 loop: CASSGLRVYNEQFF. CDR3 DNA sequence: TGTGCCAGCAGTGGACTTCGTGTATACAATGAGCAGTTCTTC.

The V and J genes are TRBV4-3 and TRBJ2-7; D remains unclear. The CDR3 covers 15 residues. Germline V gene lookup returns CDR1 LGHNA and CDR2 YSLEER. V lost 0 bases and J lost 1, with 10 bases in between. This CDR3 is CASSQEEDLSYEQYF. The DNA for the CDR3 is TGCGCCAGCAGCCAAGAAGAGGACCTGTCCTACGAGCAGTACTTC.

The chain employs TRBV10-3 and TRBJ1-5; D unresolved. With 2 bases removed from V and 2 bases from J, the gap between germline ends came to 7 bases. CDR3 length: 14 amino acids. Per the germline V gene, CDR1 is ENHRY and CDR2 is SYGVKD. The CDR3 loop is CAISENEGNQPQHF. The DNA for the CDR3 is TGTGCCATCAGTGAGAACGAGGGCAATCAGCCCCAGCATTTT.

The J gene is TRBJ1-5, the V gene TRBV7-2; perhaps TRBD1 as D (6 bases). CDR3 length: 12 amino acids. CDR1 is SGHTA and CDR2 is FQGNSA in the germline V gene. V dropped 7 bases and J dropped 7 bases, with 11 bases sitting between them. The CDR3 nucleotides are TGTGCCAGCAACATAGACAGGCAGCCCCAGCATTTT. Amino acids: CASNIDRQPQHF. The whole variable domain, remainder taken from reference TRBV7-2 and TRBJ1-5, is GAGVSQSPSNKVTEKGKDVELRCDPISGHTALYWYRQSLGQGLEFLIYFQGNSAPDKSGLPSDRFSAERTGGSVSTLTIQRTQQEDSAVYLCASNIDRQPQHFGDGTRLSIL.

The chain uses TRBV18 and TRBJ2-3; TRBD2 agrees at 7 bases. Germline V gene data show CDR1 as KGHSH and CDR2 as LQKENI. V trimming: 2 bases; J trimming: 5 bases; junction bases outside the gene matches: 10. CDR3 length: 16 amino acids. CDR3 DNA sequence: TGTGCCAGCTCACCAGCGGGACTACCCCTAGGAGATACGCAGTATTTT. This translates into CASSPAGLPLGDTQYF.

This chain's CDR3 is CASSLVAASYEQYF. For the CDR3, the DNA is TGTGCCAGCAGCTTAGTAGCGGCCTCCTACGAGCAGTACTTC. The chain combines TRBV7-9 with TRBJ2-7; perhaps TRBD2 as D (6 bases). CDR1 and CDR2 (germline): SEHNR, FQNEAQ (reference sequence). The V gene lost 1 base and the J gene lost 0 bases, with 7 bases spanning the gap. The CDR3 has 14 residues.

This chain links TRBV6-5 with TRBJ1-2, with D hard to call. V lost 2 bases and J 0 bases, leaving 13 bases between the germline ends. This CDR3 contains 16 residues. The germline V gene has CDR1 MNHEY and CDR2 SVGAGI. DNA of the CDR3: TGTGCCAGCAGTTACGTCTCAACTCCGTCTAACTATGGCTACACCTTC. Protein product: CASSYVSTPSNYGYTF.

V is TRBV7-9 and J is TRBJ2-1; 12 nucleotides match TRBD2. The CDR3 has 16 residues. Germline V CDR1 and CDR2: SEHNR, FQNEAQ (reference sequence). The V segment lost 5 bases and the J segment 7 bases; nucleotides outside the gene matches: 9. The CDR3 DNA reads as TGTGCCAGCAGCCTCCCGGGGGGACTAGCGGGTAATGAGCAGTTCTTC. It encodes CASSLPGGLAGNEQFF. Complete variable domain (other parts from reference TRBV7-9 and TRBJ2-1): DTGVSQNPRHKITKRGQNVTFRCDPISEHNRLYWYRQTLGQGPEFLTYFQNEAQLEKSRLLSDRFSAERPKGSFSTLEIQRTEQGDSAMYLCASSLPGGLAGNEQFFGPGTRLTVL.

The DNA of the CDR3 is TGCGCCAGCAGCCAACGGGGGCAGGGGACCGGCTACACCTTC. Translating it yields CASSQRGQGTGYTF. This chain links TRBV4-1 with TRBJ1-2; weak D call: TRBD1 (6 bases). CDR1 and CDR2 from the germline V gene are MGHRA and YSYEKL. The ends were cut back, 2 bases at V and 8 bases at J, with 15 bases in the middle. CDR3 size: 14 residues.

The chain combines TRBV4-2 with TRBJ2-3, with TRBD2 identical over 11 bases. CDR1 LGHNA and CDR2 YNFKEQ come from the germline V gene. The ends lost 6 bases at V and 2 bases at J; junction bases unmatched: 4. The CDR3 runs 15 residues. As DNA, the CDR3 is TGTGCCAGCAGGACTAGCGGGGCAAACACAGATACGCAGTATTTT. This sequence encodes CASRTSGANTDTQYF.

V gene TRBV7-2 combines with J gene TRBJ2-1; D is uncertain. CDR3 length: 14 amino acids. V lost 5 bases, J lost 5 bases, and 13 bases lay in between. Germline assignment: CDR1 SGHTA and CDR2 FQGNSA. The CDR3 loop is CASSLRTLDNEQFF. For the CDR3, the DNA is TGTGCCAGCAGCCTACGTACTTTGGACAATGAGCAGTTCTTC.

The J gene is TRBJ2-7, the V gene TRBV11-3; TRBD1 might be the D (5 bases). Per germline, CDR1 SGHNT and CDR2 YENEEA. V was clipped by 5 bases and J by 3 bases, with 14 bases between them. The CDR3 sequence is 14 residues long. This CDR3 is CASSTGHWRYEQYF. CDR3 nucleotide sequence: TGTGCCAGCAGCACAGGACATTGGCGCTACGAGCAGTACTTC.

The chain carries TRBV11-2 and TRBJ1-6, with a weak D call TRBD1 (6 bases). The V and J ends lost 0 bases and 14 bases respectively, with 14 bases between them. The CDR3 has 14 residues. Germline assignment: CDR1 SGHAT and CDR2 FQNNGV. The CDR3 region is CASSLDRGARTLHF. In nucleotides, the CDR3 is TGTGCCAGCAGCTTAGATCGGGGGGCAAGGACCCTCCACTTT.

This rearrangement joins TRBV16 to TRBJ1-5, with TRBD1 as a possible D gene (5 bases). Germline assignment: CDR1 KGHSY and CDR2 FQNENV. This CDR3 is built from 15 residues. V was pared by 4 bases and J by 7 bases, with 17 bases between. CDR3 coding DNA: TGTGCCAGCAGCCCATGGGGGTTCCAGGAGCAGCCCCAGCATTTT. This codes for CASSPWGFQEQPQHF.